This T cell receptor (beta chain) was identified in a study of T-cell reconstitution after alpha-beta-depleted transplantation in children. Library preparation (for TCRbeta) was performed with unique molecular identifiers. Via MiXCR, TCRdb re-called the PCR reads, giving one row per CDR3 protein. The table has hundreds of thousands of distinct CDR3 sequences, 15% to 20% seen once. The ends were cut back, 5 bases at V and 1 base at J, with 10 bases in the middle. Germline-derived CDR1 and CDR2 are SEHNR and FQNEAQ (reference sequence). CDR3 length: 14 amino acids. The sequencing here drew on PBMCs, mostly from graft donor cells, taken 360 days after TCRalphabeta/CD19-depleted stem cell transplant. The sequence was obtained from a male patient under 10 years old who had a stem cell transplant for acute lymphoblastic leukemia, so the T cells may come from the graft donor. The chain carries TRBV7-9 and TRBJ2-3; D not resolved. This chain's CDR3 is CASSMADGTDTQYF. DNA of the CDR3: TGTGCCAGCAGCATGGCAGACGGCACAGATACGCAGTATTTT. Supplemented by reference TRBV7-9 and TRBJ2-3, the full variable domain reads DTGVSQNPRHKITKRGQNVTFRCDPISEHNRLYWYRQTLGQGPEFLTYFQNEAQLEKSRLLSDRFSAERPKGSFSTLEIQRTEQGDSAMYLCASSMADGTDTQYFGPGTRLTVL.